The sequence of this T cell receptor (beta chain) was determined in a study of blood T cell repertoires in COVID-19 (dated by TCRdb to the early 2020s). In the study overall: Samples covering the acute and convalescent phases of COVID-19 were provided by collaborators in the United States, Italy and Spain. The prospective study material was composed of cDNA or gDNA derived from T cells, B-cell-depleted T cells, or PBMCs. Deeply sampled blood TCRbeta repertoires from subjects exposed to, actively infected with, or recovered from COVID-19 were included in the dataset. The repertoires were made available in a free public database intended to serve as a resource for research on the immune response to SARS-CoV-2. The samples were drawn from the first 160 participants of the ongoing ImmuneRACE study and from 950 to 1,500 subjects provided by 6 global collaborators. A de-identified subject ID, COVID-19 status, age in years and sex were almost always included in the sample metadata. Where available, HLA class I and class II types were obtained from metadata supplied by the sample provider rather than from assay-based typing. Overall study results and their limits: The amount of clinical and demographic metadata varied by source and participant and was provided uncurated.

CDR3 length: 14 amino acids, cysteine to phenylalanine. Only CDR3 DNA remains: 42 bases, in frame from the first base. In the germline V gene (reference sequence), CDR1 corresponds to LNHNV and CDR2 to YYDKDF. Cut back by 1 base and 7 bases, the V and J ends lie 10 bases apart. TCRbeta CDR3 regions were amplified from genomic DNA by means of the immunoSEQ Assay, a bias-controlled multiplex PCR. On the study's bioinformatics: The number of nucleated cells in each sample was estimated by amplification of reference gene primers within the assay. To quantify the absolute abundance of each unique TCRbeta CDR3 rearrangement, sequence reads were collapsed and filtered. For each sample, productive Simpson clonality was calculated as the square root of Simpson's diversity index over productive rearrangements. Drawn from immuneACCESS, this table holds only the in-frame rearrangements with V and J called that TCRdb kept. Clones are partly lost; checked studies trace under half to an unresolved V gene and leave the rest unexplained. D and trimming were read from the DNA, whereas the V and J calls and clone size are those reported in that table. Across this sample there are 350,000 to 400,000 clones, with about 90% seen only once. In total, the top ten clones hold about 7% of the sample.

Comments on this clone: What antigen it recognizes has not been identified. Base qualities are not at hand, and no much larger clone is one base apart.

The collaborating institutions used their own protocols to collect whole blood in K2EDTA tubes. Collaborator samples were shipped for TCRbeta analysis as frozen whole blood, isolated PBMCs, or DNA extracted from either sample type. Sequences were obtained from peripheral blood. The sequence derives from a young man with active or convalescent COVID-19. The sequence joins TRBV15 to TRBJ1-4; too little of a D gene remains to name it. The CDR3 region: CATSRVGRGEKLFF. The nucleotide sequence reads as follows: TGTGCCACCAGCAGAGTTGGGCGGGGTGAAAAACTGTTTTTT. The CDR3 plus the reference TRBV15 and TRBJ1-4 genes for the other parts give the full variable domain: DAMVIQNPRYQVTQFGKPVTLSCSQTLNHNVMYWYQQKSSQAPKLLFHYYDKDFNNEADTPDNFQSRRPNTSFCFLDIRSPGLGDTAMYLCATSRVGRGEKLFFGSGTQLSVL.